This TCR beta chain was recovered during a study of response to subunit inactivated influenza vaccine. Study-level findings and limits: T cells newly recruited by each seasonal influenza vaccination are few, the authors suggested.

Germline V gene sequence: CDR1 MNHEY, CDR2 SVGEGT. CDR3 length: 18 residues. V shed 5 bases, J shed 6 bases, and the junction held 19 bases outside the gene matches. MiXCR was run by TCRdb on the RT-PCR reads, yielding one entry per CDR3 protein. The sample has around 520,000 distinct CDR3 sequences, 25% seen once; the top ten hold over 1.5%. With regard to this clonotype: What it binds is unknown.

This clonotype originated in a man aged 50 to 59 who received an inactivated influenza vaccine. The chain is built from TRBV6-2 or TRBV6-3 and TRBJ2-1, with TRBD2 identical over 7 bases. The specimen comprised CD4+ T cells sorted from PBMCs, sampled 4 to 6 days after vaccination. The CDR3 protein is CASSNPPSSGFKSNEQFF. CDR3 DNA sequence: TGTGCCAGCAGTAACCCCCCAAGTAGCGGGTTCAAAAGCAATGAGCAGTTCTTC.